The source of this TCR beta chain is a study of T cell repertoires in cytomegalovirus infection. Study-wide context: In the study, CMV epitopes included recently identified HLA-C-restricted and well-studied HLA-B-restricted ones. Regarding the study as a whole: Adding up the frequency of public TCR beta families identified people who carried CMV plus the relevant HLA. Across the ex vivo response, the dominant clonotypes were HLA-C-restricted CMV-specific TCR beta clonotypes.

TCRdb fed the reads into MiXCR, producing one record per CDR3 protein. The table records about 920,000 distinct CDR3 sequences, around a third of them present only once. In regard to this clonotype: As yet, its antigen is unknown.

Per the germline V gene, CDR1 is SNHLY and CDR2 is FYNNEI. V dropped 6 bases and J dropped 4; count of bases not matched to a gene: 5. This CDR3 comprises 13 residues. This sequence originates from a human donor in good health (CMV status not recorded). Some clones in this sample may be carry-over from other donors' samples. Sequencing was performed on cultured CD8+ T cells from PBMCs, taken from culture after CMV antigen stimulation. The V gene is TRBV2, the J gene TRBJ1-2, with 7 bases fitting TRBD1. CDR3 nucleotide sequence: TGTGCCAGCAGCGAGAGGGGGCCCTATGGCTACACCTTC. It is translated as CASSERGPYGYTF.